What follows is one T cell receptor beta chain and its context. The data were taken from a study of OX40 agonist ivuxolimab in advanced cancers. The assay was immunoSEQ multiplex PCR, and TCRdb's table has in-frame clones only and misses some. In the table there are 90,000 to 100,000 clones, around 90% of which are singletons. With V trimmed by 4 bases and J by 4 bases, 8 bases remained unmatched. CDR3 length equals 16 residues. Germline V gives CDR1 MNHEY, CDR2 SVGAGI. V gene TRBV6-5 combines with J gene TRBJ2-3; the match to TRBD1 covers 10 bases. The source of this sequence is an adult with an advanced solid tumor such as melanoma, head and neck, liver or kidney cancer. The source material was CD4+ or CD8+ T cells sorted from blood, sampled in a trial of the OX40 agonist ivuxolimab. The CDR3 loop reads CASSLAGTGDSDTQYF. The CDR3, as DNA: TGTGCCAGCAGTTTGGCAGGGACAGGGGATTCAGATACGCAGTATTTT.